The 20 T cell receptor beta chains below were found in one sample sequenced in a study of blood T cell repertoires in COVID-19. Repertoires were generated with immunoSEQ multiplex PCR, while TCRdb's copy carries only in-frame clones and drops some. The top ten clones hold roughly 1.6% of a sample with 110,000 or so clones, about 85% of them seen once. Specimen: peripheral blood. These receptors all come from a man over 45 with acute or convalescent COVID-19.

The chain links TRBV11-3 to TRBJ2-3; no definite D call. The CDR3 totals 14 residues. V was trimmed by 1 base and J by 3 bases, leaving 8 bases between them. CDR1 is SGHNT, CDR2 YENEEA, per germline. This chain's CDR3 is CASSLVAQTDTQYF. The DNA of the CDR3 is TGTGCCAGCAGCTTAGTGGCCCAAACAGATACGCAGTATTTT.

The chain uses TRBV2 and TRBJ2-5, with 14 bases aligning to TRBD2. V dropped 6 bases and J dropped 9; count of bases not matched to a gene: 9. CDR3 length equals 15 residues. Germline V gene lookup returns CDR1 SNHLY and CDR2 FYNNEI. The CDR3 sequence: CASRGTSGGPGAQYF. CDR3 nucleotides: TGTGCCAGCAGGGGGACTAGCGGGGGCCCAGGGGCCCAGTACTTC.

This chain joins TRBV4-1 and TRBJ2-2; D is unresolved. CDR1 is MGHRA and CDR2 is YSYEKL in the germline V gene. The CDR3 is 15 residues long. V lost 4 bases and J 2 bases, leaving 11 bases between the germline ends. The CDR3 here is CASSPLLINTGELFF. The CDR3 DNA reads as TGCGCCAGCAGCCCCCTTCTAATTAACACCGGGGAGCTGTTTTTT.

The V gene is TRBV29-1, the J gene TRBJ1-5; the D gene is possibly TRBD1 (5 bases). This CDR3 comprises 14 residues. V was shortened by 6 bases and J by 0 bases, with 12 bases between the two germline ends. Germline loops: CDR1 SQVTM, CDR2 ANQGSEA. CDR3 bases: TGCAGCGTCCAGACAGATTATAGCAATCAGCCCCAGCATTTT. It specifies CSVQTDYSNQPQHF.

The chain links TRBV10-3 to TRBJ2-1, with 11 nucleotides matching TRBD2. V trimming: 4 bases; J trimming: 12 bases; junction bases outside the gene matches: 5. Germline V lookup: CDR1 ENHRY, CDR2 SYGVKD. The CDR3 length is 13 residues. CDR3 in amino acids: CAISVSGGATQFF. CDR3 nucleotides: TGTGCCATCAGTGTTAGCGGGGGGGCCACGCAGTTCTTC.

This clone was seen a handful of times. The chain recombines TRBV5-8 with TRBJ2-3; D is unresolved. The length of the CDR3 is 14 residues. Germline CDR1 and CDR2: SGHTS and YDEGEE. The V end lost 5 bases, the J end lost 0 bases, and 10 bases lay between the germline ends. The chain's CDR3 is CASRARLSTDTQYF. The CDR3, as DNA: TGTGCCAGCAGAGCTAGGCTTAGCACAGATACGCAGTATTTT.

This chain uses TRBV5-1 with TRBJ1-1; D is undetermined. Trimming took 0 bases from V and 6 from J, leaving 12 bases between them. Germline-derived CDR1 and CDR2 are SGHRS and YFSETQ. The CDR3 has 14 amino acids. Here the CDR3 DNA reads TGCGCCAGCAGCTTGGCGTCTCCGAGCGCTGAAGCTTTCTTT. Residues: CASSLASPSAEAFF.

The chain uses TRBV9 and TRBJ1-6; 9 bases align to TRBD1. V shed 4 bases, J shed 13 bases, and the junction held 12 bases outside the gene matches. This CDR3 region has 15 residues. The V gene's germline CDR1 is SGDLS and CDR2 YYNGEE. CDR3 nucleotide sequence: TGTGCCAGCAGCCGGGGACAGGGAGTGAGTAGGCCCCTCCACTTT. The encoded protein is CASSRGQGVSRPLHF.

The V gene is TRBV2, the J gene TRBJ2-2; TRBD2 is a possible D gene (5 bases). V lost 7 bases and J 7 bases, leaving 16 bases between the germline ends. This CDR3 is built from 14 residues. CDR1 SNHLY and CDR2 FYNNEI come from the germline V gene. The CDR3 spells CASIRTRVGGELFF. CDR3 nucleotide sequence: TGTGCCAGCATTAGGACTCGCGTGGGCGGGGAGCTGTTTTTT.

The rearrangement uses TRBV5-1 and TRBJ2-5; 12 positions agree with TRBD2. This CDR3 is built from 15 residues. Germline lookup yields CDR1 SGHRS and CDR2 YFSETQ. The V and J ends lost 4 bases and 5 bases, in that order; junction bases with no gene match: 6. CDR3 region: CASSIGLAGRETQYF. CDR3 sequence (DNA): TGCGCCAGCAGCATAGGACTAGCGGGGCGGGAGACCCAGTACTTC.

The chain employs TRBV12-2 and TRBJ1-3; the table assigns TRBD1, which was not confirmed against the DNA. TRBV12-2 is a known pseudogene. The CDR3 sequence is 15 residues long. DNA for the CDR3: TGTGCAAGTCGCTTACGATCAGGGCTACGAAACACCATATATTTT. Translation gives CASRLRSGLRNTIYF.

This clone was detected once. V usage is TRBV7-3 and J usage is TRBJ2-3, with 13 bases lining up with TRBD2. The CDR3 length is 17 residues. Germline CDR1 and CDR2: SGHTA and FQGTGA. V lost 5 bases and J lost 0; bases outside the gene matches: 5. CDR3 nucleotide sequence: TGTGCCAGCAGCCCGGGACTAGCGGGGACTAGCACAGATACGCAGTATTTT. Translated, it gives CASSPGLAGTSTDTQYF.

This chain joins TRBV11-2 and TRBJ2-7, with TRBD2 as a possible D gene (6 bases). The CDR3 has 14 amino acids. Germline V gene sequence: CDR1 SGHAT, CDR2 FQNNGV. V shed 2 bases and J shed 5 bases, with 13 bases lying between them. The CDR3 spells CASSLLEGSHEQYF. In nucleotides, the CDR3 is TGTGCCAGCAGCTTACTGGAGGGTTCCCACGAGCAGTACTTC.

About this clone itself: The same CDR3 arises from other DNA sequences in this sample as well. The chain's CDR3 is CASSSDAEQYV. The CDR3 DNA sequence: TGTGCCAGCAGCTCAGATGCTGAGCAGTACGTC. This chain uses TRBV3-1 (or the pseudogene TRBV3-2) with TRBJ2-7; D is undetermined. From germline, CDR1 is LGHDT and CDR2 YNNKEL (reference sequence). This CDR3 region has 11 residues. V was trimmed by 5 bases and J by 7 bases, leaving 9 bases between them.

The V call is TRBV28, the J call TRBJ1-5, with 8 positions matching TRBD1. The CDR3 is 15 residues long. From germline, CDR1 is MDHEN and CDR2 SYDVKM. After removal of 6 bases from V and 4 bases from J, the junction contained 8 bases not matched to a gene. CDR3 nucleotide sequence: TGTGCCAGCAGGTGGTCAGGGGGCCTGAATCAGCCCCAGCATTTT. Translation: CASRWSGGLNQPQHF.

This chain links TRBV9 with TRBJ2-1; 8 bases are shared with TRBD1. The CDR3 runs to 15 residues. The J segment lost 2 bases and the V segment lost 2 bases, leaving 3 bases of the junction unmatched. The germline gives CDR1 SGDLS, CDR2 YYNGEE. Here the CDR3 DNA reads TGTGCCAGCAGCGTTGGACAGGGCACCTACAATGAGCAGTTCTTC. Protein product: CASSVGQGTYNEQFF.

This chain connects TRBV6-5 to TRBJ1-2, with D perhaps TRBD1 (6 bases). The germline V gene encodes CDR1 MNHEY and CDR2 SVGAGI. The CDR3 loop spans 15 amino acids. V was shortened by 6 bases and J by 8 bases, with 22 bases between the two germline ends. This chain's CDR3 is CASRTSADSRGGYTF. CDR3 DNA sequence: TGTGCCAGCAGGACGTCGGCGGACTCGAGGGGGGGCTACACCTTC.

This clone was recorded once. This chain uses TRBV19 with TRBJ2-1, with TRBD1 matching 10 bases. The germline V gene has CDR1 LNHDA and CDR2 SQIVND (reference sequence). The V segment lost 6 bases and the J segment 8 bases; nucleotides outside the gene matches: 13. CDR3 size: 16 residues. CDR3 DNA: TGTGCCAGTAGCGATCGGTCGCGGACAGGGGGTGATGAGCAGTTCTTC. Protein sequence: CASSDRSRTGGDEQFF.

The V gene is TRBV2, the J gene TRBJ1-5; tentatively, D is TRBD1 (5 bases). Per germline, CDR1 SNHLY and CDR2 FYNNEI. The CDR3 spans 15 residues. V gave up 6 bases and J gave up 1 base, with 13 bases separating them. The CDR3: CASRETVSSNQPQHF. In DNA, the CDR3 is TGTGCCAGCAGGGAGACAGTCTCGAGCAATCAGCCCCAGCATTTT.

The genes are TRBV5-1 and TRBJ1-2, with 10 nucleotides matching TRBD1. The CDR3 consists of 14 residues. Germline CDR1 and CDR2: SGHRS and YFSETQ. V lost 3 bases, J lost 8 bases, and 7 bases stayed unmatched. The DNA for the CDR3 is TGCGCCAGCAGCTCGGGACAGGGGATAGAGGGCTACACCTTC. This gives the protein CASSSGQGIEGYTF. Looking up the rest from reference TRBV5-1 and TRBJ1-2 gives the full variable domain: KAGVTQTPRYLIKTRGQQVTLSCSPISGHRSVSWYQQTPGQGLQFLFEYFSETQRNKGNFPGRFSGRQFSNSRSEMNVSTLELGDSALYLCASSSGQGIEGYTFGSGTRLTVV.